This T cell receptor (beta chain) was captured by sequencing in a study of cytomegalovirus exposure and HLA in healthy donors. Findings of the study overall: Using the classifier, cytomegalovirus status was reportedly diagnosed with high specificity and sensitivity. The study listed 150 to 200 cytomegalovirus-associated TCR beta chains.

While the first cohort had 600 to 750 subjects, the donors belonged to the separate validation cohort of about 130 subjects. Sequenced by immunoSEQ multiplex PCR; TCRdb stores in-frame clones only, minus some. Of about 82,000 clones in the sample, approximately 95% were seen once. The germline CDR1 and CDR2 sequences are SQVTM and ANQGSEA. V dropped 8 bases and J dropped 4 bases, with 17 bases sitting between them. The length of the CDR3 is 13 residues. Concerning this clone itself: Its antigen remains unknown.

The source is a young woman in good health and CMV-seronegative. V is TRBV29-1 and J is TRBJ1-1; no clear D. Sequenced sample: PBMCs. CDR3: CSLGWGGSTEAFF. DNA of the CDR3: TGCAGCCTGGGTTGGGGAGGGAGCACTGAAGCTTTCTTT. Using reference TRBV29-1 and TRBJ1-1 for the parts outside the CDR3, the full variable domain is SAVISQKPSRDICQRGTSLTIQCQVDSQVTMMFWYRQQPGQSLTLIATANQGSEATYESGFVIDKFPISRPNLTFSTLTVSNMSPEDSSIYLCSLGWGGSTEAFFGQGTRLTVV.